Given below is one T cell receptor (beta chain) in context. The data were taken from a study of shared clonotypes between healthy human individuals. Unsorted PBMC DNA went through sequencing on ten immunoSEQ deep assay plates. This table comes from immunoSEQ multiplex PCR, and its TCRdb copy is limited to in-frame clones, with some not included. The sample includes about 480,000 clones, roughly 85% of them seen just once. V was shortened by 3 bases and J by 9 bases, with 15 bases between the two germline ends. Germline lookup yields CDR1 WSHSY and CDR2 SAAADI. CDR3 length: 14 residues. The donors were adults (healthy and HIV-negative) with no recent acute infections or vaccinations. Those who donated, Caucasian adults without exception, all lived in Nashville, Tennessee.

The material sequenced was PBMCs. The source is a woman between 40 and 55 years old in good health. Some clones in this sample may be carry-over from other donors' samples. The V call is TRBV10-2, the J call TRBJ2-1; a weak D match, TRBD2 (6 bases). This chain's CDR3 is CASSDGAGWAEQFF. CDR3 nucleotides: TGCGCCAGCAGTGACGGGGCGGGATGGGCTGAGCAGTTCTTC.